Sequencing of this T cell receptor beta chain was carried out in a study of technical replicates of blood from a few donors. V was shortened by 8 bases and J by 6 bases, with 14 bases between the two germline ends. The CDR3 extends over 12 amino acids. CDR1 is MNHEY and CDR2 is SVGAGI in the germline V gene. Clones were sequenced by immunoSEQ multiplex PCR, and TCRdb holds only the in-frame ones, with some missing. Counted here are tens of thousands of clones, roughly 93% occurring once; the ten biggest clones make up 0.2% to 0.25%. This chain uses TRBV6-5 with TRBJ2-7; D is undetermined. Sequencing used T cells isolated from PBMCs. The receptor's source is a human donor in good health. The CDR3 region is CASRGKAREQYF. The CDR3, as DNA: TGTGCCAGCCGAGGCAAGGCCCGCGAGCAGTACTTC.